The 14 T cell receptor beta chains presented below share a single source sample, sequenced in a study of shared clonotypes between healthy human individuals (dated by TCRdb to 2018 to 2020). The method was the immunoSEQ multiplex PCR assay. Drawn from immuneACCESS, this table holds only the in-frame rearrangements with V and J called that TCRdb kept. Clones are partly lost; checked studies trace under half to an unresolved V gene and leave the rest unexplained. This sample lists millions of clones; around nine tenths were detected once. The ten largest clones represent around 0.14% of the sample. Sequenced material: naive CD4+ T cells sorted from blood. What the cell subset or site label conveys for this sample: CD45RA+ positively selected. Every receptor here comes from a man between 18 and 29 years old in good health.

In its sample, this clone was seen once. CDR3 nucleotide sequence: TGTGCCAGCAGTCCCGGGACAGGGAATGAGCAGTTCTTC. It specifies CASSPGTGNEQFF. The chain carries TRBV2 and TRBJ2-1; 9 bases line up with TRBD1. Germline CDR1 is SNHLY and CDR2 is FYNNEI. Trimming removed 5 bases from V and 7 bases from J; junction bases left unmatched: 3. This CDR3 has 13 amino acids.

J is TRBJ2-2 and V is TRBV10-3; TRBD1 aligns across 8 bases. This CDR3 region has 14 residues. V trimming: 8 bases; J trimming: 6 bases; junction bases outside the gene matches: 8. Germline CDR1 ENHRY, CDR2 SYGVKD. CDR3: CAISAGGAPGELFF. The CDR3 region has the DNA TGTGCCATCTCCGCAGGGGGCGCTCCCGGGGAGCTGTTTTTT.

This clone was recorded only once. This rearrangement joins TRBV7-2 to TRBJ2-6; perhaps TRBD1 as D (6 bases). V lost 5 bases to trimming and J lost 3 bases, with 14 bases between them. The CDR3 length is 16 residues. Germline CDR1 reads SGHTA; CDR2 reads FQGNSA. For the CDR3, the DNA is TGTGCCAGCAGCCTACAGGGCGTAGGTGGGGCCAACGTCCTGACTTTC. Translation: CASSLQGVGGANVLTF.

This sequence joins TRBV2 and TRBJ2-7; TRBD2 agrees at 12 bases. CDR3 size: 16 residues. Trimming at V came to 5 bases and at J to 2 bases, leaving 7 bases not matched to a gene. Germline CDR1 and CDR2: SNHLY and FYNNEI. The CDR3 nucleotides read TGTGCCAGCAGTCCCGGGACTAGCGGGTGGACCTACGAGCAGTACTTC. It encodes CASSPGTSGWTYEQYF.

The CDR3 here is CASSSLTGGREKLFF. The CDR3 coding sequence is TGTGCCAGCAGTTCGCTGACAGGGGGAAGGGAAAAACTGTTTTTT. This chain uses TRBV6-5 with TRBJ1-4, with TRBD1 identical over 9 bases. Germline loops: CDR1 MNHEY, CDR2 SVGAGI. This CDR3 comprises 15 residues. The ends lost 4 bases at V and 8 bases at J; junction bases unmatched: 8.

This clone showed up just once. This chain joins TRBV6-1 and TRBJ2-1; D remains unclear. V lost 3 bases and J 4 bases, leaving 16 bases between the germline ends. The germline CDR1 and CDR2 sequences are MNHNS and SASEGT. CDR3 length: 16 amino acids. The DNA for the CDR3 is TGTGCCAGCAGTGATATGGTATTTTTTGGATACAATGAGCAGTTCTTC. This encodes CASSDMVFFGYNEQFF.

The chain has TRBV11-2 and TRBJ2-3, with TRBD1 as a possible D gene (6 bases). Trimming cost V 0 bases and J 2 bases, with 18 bases left between them. Germline V gene lookup returns CDR1 SGHAT and CDR2 FQNNGV. The CDR3 has 18 residues. CDR3 sequence reads: CASSLDFPRGHPTDTQYF. The CDR3 nucleotides read TGTGCCAGCAGCTTAGACTTTCCCAGGGGCCATCCCACAGATACGCAGTATTTT.

The V call is TRBV28, the J call TRBJ2-5; D tentatively fits TRBD1 or TRBD2 (5 bases each). V lost 6 bases to trimming and J lost 1 base, with 18 bases between them. Germline assignment: CDR1 MDHEN and CDR2 SYDVKM. The CDR3 is 16 amino acids. This chain's CDR3 is CASRQPPPGPQETQYF. The CDR3, as DNA: TGTGCCAGCAGGCAACCACCCCCGGGACCCCAAGAGACCCAGTACTTC.

This chain links TRBV6-5 with TRBJ2-1; TRBD1 is a possible D gene (5 bases). Trimming removed 1 base from V and 7 bases from J, with 17 bases in between. Germline CDR1 and CDR2: MNHEY and SVGAGI. The CDR3 covers 16 residues. The CDR3 is CASSYFESGKSNEQFF. The CDR3 nucleotides are TGTGCCAGCAGTTACTTCGAGTCAGGGAAGAGTAATGAGCAGTTCTTC.

The V call is TRBV6-6, the J call TRBJ1-2; 7 nucleotides match TRBD1. V was pared by 6 bases and J by 2 bases, with 6 bases of the junction left unmatched. CDR1 and CDR2 (germline): MNHNY, SVGAGI (reference sequence). The CDR3 has 14 amino acids. CDR3 in amino acids: CASRRDSTNYGYTF. The CDR3 coding sequence is TGTGCCAGCAGGAGGGACAGCACCAACTATGGCTACACCTTC.

The V gene is TRBV18, the J gene TRBJ2-1, with TRBD2 matching over 12 bases. Germline V CDR1 and CDR2: KGHSH, LQKENI. J was trimmed by 7 bases and V by 0 bases; bases with no gene match: 7. This CDR3 spans 17 amino acids. CDR3 sequence reads: CASSPPLAGGSRNEQFF. Here the CDR3 DNA reads TGTGCCAGCTCACCACCCCTAGCGGGAGGGAGTCGGAATGAGCAGTTCTTC.

The rearrangement uses TRBV5-1 and TRBJ2-5; D tentatively fits TRBD1 or TRBD2 (5 bases each). Germline CDR1 is SGHRS and CDR2 is YFSETQ. The CDR3 sequence is 12 residues long. V was pared by 7 bases and J by 5 bases, with 12 bases between. The CDR3 is CASSEGLETQYF. The CDR3 region has the DNA TGCGCCAGCTCTGAGGGGTTGGAGACCCAGTACTTC.

Remarks on this clone: In the same sample, other DNA sequences code for this CDR3. The rearrangement joins TRBV9 to TRBJ2-5; unclear D gene. The ends were cut back, 0 bases at V and 2 bases at J, with 8 bases in the middle. Germline loops: CDR1 SGDLS, CDR2 YYNGEE. This CDR3 is 14 amino acids long. The CDR3 DNA is TGTGCCAGCAGCGTAGGGGCAGGACAAGAGACCCAGTACTTC. Protein sequence: CASSVGAGQETQYF. The entire variable domain, with the rest obtained from reference TRBV9 and TRBJ2-5, is as follows: DSGVTQTPKHLITATGQRVTLRCSPRSGDLSVYWYQQSLDQGLQFLIQYYNGEERAKGNILERFSAQQFPDLHSELNLSSLELGDSALYFCASSVGAGQETQYFGPGTRLLVL.

The chain carries TRBV5-5 and TRBJ1-3; D gene uncertain. CDR3 size: 15 residues. Germline CDR1 and CDR2: SGHKS and YYEKEE (reference sequence). The V and J ends lost 2 bases and 0 bases respectively, with 9 bases between them. The CDR3 nucleotides are TGTGCCAGCAGCTTTAGTACGCCCTCTGGAAACACCATATATTTT. Protein sequence: CASSFSTPSGNTIYF.